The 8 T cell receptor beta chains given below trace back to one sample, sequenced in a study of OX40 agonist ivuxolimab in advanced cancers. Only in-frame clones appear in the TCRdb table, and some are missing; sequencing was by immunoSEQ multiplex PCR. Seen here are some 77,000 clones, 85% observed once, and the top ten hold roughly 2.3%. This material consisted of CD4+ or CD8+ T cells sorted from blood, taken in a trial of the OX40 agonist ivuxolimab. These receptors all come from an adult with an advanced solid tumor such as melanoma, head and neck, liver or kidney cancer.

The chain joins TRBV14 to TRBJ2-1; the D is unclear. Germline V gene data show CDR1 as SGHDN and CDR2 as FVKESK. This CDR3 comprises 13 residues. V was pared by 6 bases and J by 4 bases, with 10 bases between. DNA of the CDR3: TGTGCCAGCAGTTCCGACGGTTACAATGAGCAGTTCTTC. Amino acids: CASSSDGYNEQFF. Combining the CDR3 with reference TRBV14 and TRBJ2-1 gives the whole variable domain EAGVTQFPSHSVIEKGQTVTLRCDPISGHDNLYWYRRVMGKEIKFLLHFVKESKQDESGMPNNRFLAERTGGTYSTLKVQPAELEDSGVYFCASSSDGYNEQFFGPGTRLTVL.

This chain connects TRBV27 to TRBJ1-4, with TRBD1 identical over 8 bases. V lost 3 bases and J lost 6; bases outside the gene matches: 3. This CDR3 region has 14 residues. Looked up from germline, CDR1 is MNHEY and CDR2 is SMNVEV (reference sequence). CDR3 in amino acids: CASSLRQGYEKLFF. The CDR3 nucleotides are TGTGCCAGCAGTTTGAGACAGGGGTATGAAAAACTGTTTTTT.

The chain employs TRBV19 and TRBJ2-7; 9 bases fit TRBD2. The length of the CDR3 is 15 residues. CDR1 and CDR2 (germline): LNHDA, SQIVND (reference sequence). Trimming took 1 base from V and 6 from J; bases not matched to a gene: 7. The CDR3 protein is CASSIGAGGVFEQYF. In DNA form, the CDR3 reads TGTGCCAGTAGTATAGGAGCGGGAGGCGTCTTCGAGCAGTACTTC.

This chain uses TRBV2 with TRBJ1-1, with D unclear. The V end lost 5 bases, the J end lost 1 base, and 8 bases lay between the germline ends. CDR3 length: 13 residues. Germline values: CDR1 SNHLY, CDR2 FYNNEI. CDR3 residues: CASSPDWNTEAFF. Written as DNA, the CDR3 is TGTGCCAGCAGTCCGGACTGGAACACTGAAGCTTTCTTT.

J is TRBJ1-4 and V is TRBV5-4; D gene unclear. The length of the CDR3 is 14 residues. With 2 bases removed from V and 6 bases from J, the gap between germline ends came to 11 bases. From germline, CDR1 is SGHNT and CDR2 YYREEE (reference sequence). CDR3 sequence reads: CASSLRTEDEKLFF. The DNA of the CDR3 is TGTGCCAGCAGCTTACGGACGGAGGATGAAAAACTGTTTTTT.

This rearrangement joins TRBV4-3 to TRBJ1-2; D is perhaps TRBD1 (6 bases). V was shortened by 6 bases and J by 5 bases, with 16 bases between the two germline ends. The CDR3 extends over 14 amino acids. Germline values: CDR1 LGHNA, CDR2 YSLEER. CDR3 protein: CASSPETGVYGYTF. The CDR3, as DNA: TGCGCCAGCAGTCCCGAGACAGGAGTTTATGGCTACACCTTC.

The CDR3 reads CASSPYRGVNTEAFF. Here the CDR3 DNA reads TGTGCCAGCAGCCCATACAGGGGCGTGAACACTGAAGCTTTCTTT. The chain uses TRBV7-3 and TRBJ1-1; 7 bases agree with TRBD1. Germline V CDR1 and CDR2: SGHTA, FQGTGA. V shed 5 bases and J 0 bases; nucleotides not matched to a gene: 6. This CDR3 contains 15 residues.

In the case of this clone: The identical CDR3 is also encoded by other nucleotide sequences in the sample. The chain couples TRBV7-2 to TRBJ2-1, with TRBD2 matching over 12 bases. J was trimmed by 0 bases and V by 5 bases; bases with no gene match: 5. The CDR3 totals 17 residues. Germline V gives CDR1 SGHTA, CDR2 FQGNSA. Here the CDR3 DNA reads TGTGCCAGCAGCACAGGACTAGCGGGACCCTCCTACAATGAGCAGTTCTTC. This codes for CASSTGLAGPSYNEQFF. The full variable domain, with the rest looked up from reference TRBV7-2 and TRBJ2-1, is GAGVSQSPSNKVTEKGKDVELRCDPISGHTALYWYRQSLGQGLEFLIYFQGNSAPDKSGLPSDRFSAERTGGSVSTLTIQRTQQEDSAVYLCASSTGLAGPSYNEQFFGPGTRLTVL.